These 22 T cell receptor beta chains share one sample of origin, sequenced in a study of blood T cells in healthy people across ages (dated by TCRdb to 2015 to 2017). The method was 5' RACE. The sequencer was an Illumina HiSeq 2500. The second PCR ran for about 6 to 11 cycles and used a J-beta primer mix along with a sample-barcoded 5' primer. In TCRdb, the public reads were trimmed at Q25 with fastp and aligned with MiXCR, with productive beta chains retained. Rows with one shared CDR3 protein collapse into an entry with the most common genes and DNA. The sample table contains under 1 million distinct CDR3 sequences; only one count was recorded for around 42% of them. The ten largest account for about a fifth of the sample. What was sequenced was blood. These receptors originate from a man aged 55 to 69 in good health.

This chain connects TRBV25-1 to TRBJ1-2, with D perhaps TRBD1 (5 bases). The CDR3 contains 15 residues. In germline, CDR1 is MGHDK, CDR2 SYGVNS. V was pared by 3 bases and J by 0 bases, with 11 bases between. As DNA, the CDR3 is TGTGCCAGCAGTGAGGTAGGACATACTAACTATGGCTACACCTTC. Translation gives CASSEVGHTNYGYTF.

This clonotype was detected only once. The chain uses TRBV20-1 and TRBJ1-4, with D hard to call. There are 15 residues in the CDR3. V was clipped by 2 bases and J by 6 bases, with 16 bases between them. Germline CDR1 and CDR2: DFQATT and SNEGSKA (reference sequence). CDR3 amino acids: CSARHLRDNDEKLFF. The CDR3 nucleotides are TGCAGTGCTAGACATCTCCGTGACAACGATGAAAAACTGTTTTTT.

This clonotype occurred a few times. The chain uses TRBV3-1 and TRBJ2-5; TRBD2 matches at 9 bases. CDR3 length: 16 residues. Trimming took 0 bases from V and 7 from J; bases not matched to a gene: 9. Germline V CDR1 and CDR2: LGHDT, YNNKEL (reference sequence). The CDR3 region has the DNA TGTGCCAGCAGCCAAGATCGTCTAGCGGGGATAGGGACCCAGTACTTC. Its protein is CASSQDRLAGIGTQYF.

The chain couples TRBV7-2 to TRBJ2-1; 9 bases line up with TRBD2. This CDR3 is built from 17 residues. Germline CDR1 SGHTA, CDR2 FQGNSA. Germline trimming cut 0 bases from V and 2 bases from J; bases unmatched to any gene: 5. The CDR3 region is CASSLAPLAGTYNEQFF. The CDR3 region has the DNA TGTGCCAGCAGCTTAGCGCCCCTAGCGGGGACCTACAATGAGCAGTTCTTC.

The rearrangement uses TRBV7-8 and TRBJ2-7; 7 bases agree with TRBD1. This CDR3 has 12 amino acids. The V gene's germline CDR1 is SGHVS and CDR2 FQNEAQ. With 5 bases clipped from V and 5 bases from J, the junction kept 3 bases outside the gene matches. CDR3 loop: CASSRTGHEQYF. CDR3 sequence (DNA): TGTGCCAGCAGCAGGACAGGACACGAGCAGTACTTC.

Points on this clonotype: At one of its ends the junction is not consistent with the germline gene, which may arise from a read error. The chain has TRBV25-1 and TRBJ1-4; 8 nucleotides agree with TRBD1. The CDR3 contains 16 residues. CDR1 is MGHDK and CDR2 is SYGVNS in the germline V gene. This chain's CDR3 is CASSPRTGNTNENLFF. Here the CDR3 DNA reads TGTGCCAGCAGTCCCCGGACAGGGAATACTAATGAAAACCTGTTTTTT.

This clonotype occurred a few times. The gene calls are TRBV2 and TRBJ2-7; TRBD2 matches at 11 bases. The ends lost 4 bases at V and 0 bases at J; junction bases unmatched: 2. The CDR3 covers 15 residues. Per germline, CDR1 SNHLY and CDR2 FYNNEI. The CDR3 here is CASSAGLAASYEQYF. The CDR3, as DNA: TGTGCCAGCAGTGCGGGACTAGCGGCCTCCTACGAGCAGTACTTC. Combining the CDR3 with reference TRBV2 and TRBJ2-7 gives the whole variable domain EPEVTQTPSHQVTQMGQEVILRCVPISNHLYFYWYRQILGQKVEFLVSFYNNEISEKSEIFDDQFSVERPDGSNFTLKIRSTKLEDSAMYFCASSAGLAASYEQYFGPGTRLTVT.

The V gene is TRBV11-3, the J gene TRBJ1-3; no clear D. From germline, CDR1 is SGHNT and CDR2 YENEEA. V lost 4 bases and J 0 bases, leaving 10 bases between the germline ends. This CDR3 has 15 amino acids. This CDR3 is CASSSDGNSGNTIYF. The CDR3 DNA sequence: TGTGCCAGCAGCTCAGACGGAAACTCTGGAAACACCATATATTTT.

This sequence joins TRBV10-3 and TRBJ1-1; TRBD1 is a possible D gene (5 bases). This CDR3 is built from 15 residues. With 2 bases removed from V and 0 bases from J, the gap between germline ends came to 10 bases. The V gene's germline CDR1 is ENHRY and CDR2 SYGVKD. This CDR3 reads CAISESGGMNTEAFF. Written as DNA, the CDR3 is TGTGCCATCAGTGAGAGTGGGGGGATGAACACTGAAGCTTTCTTT.

The sample holds a few counts of this clonotype. The CDR3 here is CSAPGPGYTEAFF. The CDR3 DNA follows: TGCAGTGCCCCTGGTCCGGGGTACACTGAAGCTTTCTTT. The rearrangement joins TRBV20-1 to TRBJ1-1; D unresolved. This CDR3 has 13 residues. V was trimmed by 6 bases and J by 3 bases, leaving 14 bases between them. Germline assignment: CDR1 DFQATT and CDR2 SNEGSKA (reference sequence).

The chain is built from TRBV12-3 or TRBV12-4 and TRBJ2-3; D not certain. The CDR3 totals 12 residues. Trimming cost V 8 bases and J 2 bases, with 8 bases left between them. The CDR3 is CASGSDTDTQYF. Here the CDR3 DNA reads TGTGCCAGCGGATCGGACACAGATACGCAGTATTTT.

A few counts support this clonotype. The gene calls are TRBV5-1 and TRBJ2-3; no reliable D call. V was trimmed by 1 base and J by 2 bases, leaving 8 bases between them. This CDR3 comprises 14 residues. From germline, CDR1 is SGHRS and CDR2 YFSETQ. CDR3 coding DNA: TGCGCCAGCAGCTTGAACTGGCTCACAGATACGCAGTATTTT. Its translation: CASSLNWLTDTQYF.

In its sample, this clonotype was seen many times. This chain joins TRBV28 and TRBJ1-6; TRBD1 agrees at 7 bases. This CDR3 region has 18 residues. Germline trimming cut 5 bases from V and 1 base from J; bases unmatched to any gene: 11. CDR1 is MDHEN, CDR2 SYDVKM, per germline. In DNA, the CDR3 is TGTGCCAGCAGTGCATCGACAGGGTTGGGATCCTATAATTCACCCCTCCACTTT. This gives the protein CASSASTGLGSYNSPLHF.

This chain links TRBV6-5 with TRBJ2-7; D perhaps matches TRBD1 (7 bases). The V gene's germline CDR1 is MNHEY and CDR2 SVGAGI. Trimming cost V 6 bases and J 0 bases, with 15 bases left between them. This CDR3 contains 15 residues. The CDR3 DNA reads as TGTGCCAGCAGACAAGCCAGGGGGGTCTCCTACGAGCAGTACTTC. Its translation is CASRQARGVSYEQYF.

This chain connects TRBV20-1 to TRBJ1-1, with 7 positions matching TRBD1. J lost 8 bases, V lost 6 bases, and 9 bases had no gene match. CDR3 size: 12 residues. CDR1 and CDR2 from the germline V gene are DFQATT and SNEGSKA (reference sequence). The DNA for the CDR3 is TGCAGTGCAAGGACAGGTGGAGGGGAAGCTTTCTTT. It translates to CSARTGGGEAFF.

This rearrangement joins TRBV6-1 to TRBJ1-1, with D possibly TRBD1 on 6 matching bases. The germline gives CDR1 MNHNS, CDR2 SASEGT. The CDR3 runs to 15 residues. V lost 3 bases to trimming and J lost 5 bases, with 16 bases between them. DNA of the CDR3: TGTGCCAGCAGTGACGAAATGACAGGCAAAACTGAAGCTTTCTTT. This encodes CASSDEMTGKTEAFF.

J is TRBJ2-3 and V is TRBV5-6; 7 nucleotides agree with TRBD1. The V segment lost 6 bases and the J segment 4 bases; nucleotides outside the gene matches: 8. Germline V lookup: CDR1 SGHDT, CDR2 YYEEEE. This CDR3 is 14 amino acids long. The CDR3 reads CASMRGGASDTQYF. In nucleotides, the CDR3 is TGTGCCAGCATGCGAGGGGGCGCATCAGATACGCAGTATTTT.

Only one count was recorded for this clonotype. The rearrangement links TRBV6-5 to TRBJ2-2; D may be TRBD1 (5 bases). Trimming pared 0 bases from V and 0 bases from J, leaving 14 bases between. This CDR3 is built from 18 residues. Germline CDR1 reads MNHEY; CDR2 reads SVGAGI. CDR3: CASSYSFTGASNTGELFF. CDR3 bases: TGTGCCAGCAGTTACTCGTTTACAGGCGCCTCGAACACCGGGGAGCTGTTTTTT.

The rearrangement links TRBV6-1 to TRBJ1-2; tentative D call: TRBD1 (5 bases). CDR3 size: 13 residues. Germline loops: CDR1 MNHNS, CDR2 SASEGT. The ends were cut back, 1 base at V and 5 bases at J, with 8 bases in the middle. CDR3 coding DNA: TGTGCCAGCAGTGAAGTCGGGGGTTATGGCTACACCTTC. It codes for CASSEVGGYGYTF.

The CDR3 sequence: CASSFANEKLFF. CDR3 bases: TGTGCCAGCAGTTTCGCTAATGAAAAACTGTTTTTT. The chain recombines TRBV7-8 with TRBJ1-4; D not resolved. Germline CDR1 is SGHVS and CDR2 is FQNEAQ. The CDR3 sequence is 12 residues long. The V end was cut by 6 bases, the J end by 3 bases, with 5 bases between.

V usage is TRBV3-1 and J usage is TRBJ2-5; a weak D match, TRBD2 (5 bases). The CDR3 runs to 15 residues. V was shortened by 2 bases and J by 6 bases, with 16 bases between the two germline ends. Germline V lookup: CDR1 LGHDT, CDR2 YNNKEL (reference sequence). The CDR3 bases are TGTGCCAGCAGCCAACTGACGGGAATTGGGAAGACCCAGTACTTC. This sequence encodes CASSQLTGIGKTQYF.

The chain uses TRBV4-3 and TRBJ2-1; 7 positions agree with TRBD2. Germline V CDR1 and CDR2: LGHNA, YSLEER. Trimming at V came to 0 bases and at J to 4 bases, leaving 6 bases not matched to a gene. The CDR3 totals 16 residues. CDR3: CASSQDLGTTYNEQFF. Written as DNA, the CDR3 is TGCGCCAGCAGCCAAGACCTCGGGACTACTTACAATGAGCAGTTCTTC.